This TCR beta chain was recorded in a study of CXCR3-negative and CXCR3-positive naive CD8 T cells. In terms of frequency, this clonotype is medium-sized. Its antigen remains unknown. Via 5' RACE with UMI labels, TRB cDNA libraries were prepared. For each CDR3 protein, TCRdb gives one entry from its re-call of the 5' RACE reads, without DNA. Its table lists 4,000 to 6,000 distinct CDR3 sequences. The CDR3 runs to 17 residues. Per germline, CDR1 SQVTM and CDR2 ANQGSEA. Study results and limitations: Relative to CXCR3-negative naive cells, CXCR3-positive naive cells had more hydrophobic TRB CDR3s. Memory cells showed distinct TRBV-TRBJ patterns, while the two naive subsets matched. Similarly elevated diversity marked both naive subsets, with memory CD8+ cells showing far lower diversity.

The V gene is TRBV29-1, the J gene TRBJ1-5; as DNA is missing, the TRBD1 call by TCRdb cannot be tested. The sequencing sample was made of naive CXCR3+ CD8+ T cells from blood. The sample's subset: CD45RO-CCR7+CD27+CD95- naive CD8+ T cells expressing CXCR3 (TNR3+). The origin of this receptor is a human donor in good health. Some clones in this sample may be carry-over from other donors' samples. The chain's CDR3 is CSVDSPPFFSGCQPQHF.